What follows are 23 T cell receptor beta chains derived from one specimen sequenced in a study of T cells in women clearing cervical HPV infection. TCRdb's copy holds only in-frame clones and misses some; the assay was immunoSEQ multiplex PCR. The sample yields about 21,000 clones, of which the top ten take up approximately 6%. The sequenced material came from blood buffy coat. Receptors originate from a woman between 18 and 69 years old with a cervical HPV16 infection that either progressed to CIN3+ or cleared (not recorded which).

Comments on this clone: The sequenced fragment ends 3 residues before the CDR3 boundary, so the rest is inferred from the germline J gene. V usage is TRBV19 and J usage is TRBJ2-3; TRBD2 agrees at 7 bases. Trimming removed 5 bases from V and 1 base from J; junction bases left unmatched: 6. CDR1 and CDR2 (germline): LNHDA, SQIVND (reference sequence). The CDR3 has 15 amino acids. This CDR3 reads CASSGGLVGTDTQYF. Incomplete CDR3 DNA: TGTGCCAGTAGTGGCGGACTAGTGGGCACAGATACG.

As to this clone: The read terminates 3 residues before the CDR3 end, so the remaining end is supplied by the germline J gene. The chain recombines TRBV5-1 with TRBJ2-1; TRBD2 aligns across 11 bases. Germline-derived CDR1 and CDR2 are SGHRS and YFSETQ. This CDR3 is 16 amino acids long. V shed 0 bases and J 6 bases; nucleotides not matched to a gene: 5. CDR3 loop: CASSLGGLAALNEQFF. The part of the CDR3 DNA that was read is TGCGCCAGCAGCTTGGGGGGACTAGCGGCTCTCAATGAG.

A remark on this clone: The sequenced fragment ends 3 residues before the CDR3 boundary, so the rest is inferred from the germline J gene. The chain has TRBV7-3 and TRBJ1-1; the match to TRBD1 covers 11 bases. V trimming: 2 bases; J trimming: 5 bases; junction bases outside the gene matches: 4. Germline values: CDR1 SGHTA, CDR2 FQGTGA. The CDR3 is 15 residues long. Partial CDR3 DNA: TGTGCCAGCAGCTTATGGGGACAGGGGGAAACTGAA. Encoded protein: CASSLWGQGETE. The whole CDR3 protein reads CASSLWGQGETEAFF.

A remark on this clone: The missing CDR3 end, 3 residues past where the read stops, is filled in from the germline J gene. This chain uses TRBV4-1 with TRBJ1-1; 10 bases agree with TRBD1. CDR1 and CDR2 (germline): MGHRA, YSYEKL. Trimming took 6 bases from V and 5 from J; bases not matched to a gene: 6. The CDR3 spans 14 residues. The CDR3 spells CASRGQGIFTEAFF. CDR3 DNA, as far as it was read: TGCGCCAGCAGGGGACAGGGGATTTTTACTGAA.

As for this clone: Read sequence stops 3 residues before the CDR3 end, and the germline J gene provides the missing end. The V gene is TRBV2, the J gene TRBJ2-5, with a tentative D call TRBD2 (6 bases). Looked up from germline, CDR1 is SNHLY and CDR2 is FYNNEI. Trimming removed 7 bases from V and 5 bases from J, with 20 bases in between. The CDR3 is 15 residues long. The covered CDR3 bases are TGTGCCAGCATAGGGGACGGGGGATGGGAGGAGACC. This translates into CASIGDGGWEET. From start to end, the CDR3 is CASIGDGGWEETQYF.

In the case of this clone: With the read ending 3 residues before the CDR3 end, the germline J gene is used to fill in that end. The chain links TRBV28 to TRBJ2-1, with 7 bases fitting TRBD1. V trimming: 4 bases; J trimming: 5 bases; junction bases outside the gene matches: 11. The CDR3 runs to 16 residues. Germline CDR1 is MDHEN and CDR2 is SYDVKM. CDR3 protein: CASSSYGQVPNNEQFF. The part of the CDR3 DNA that was read is TGTGCCAGCAGTTCCTACGGACAGGTTCCAAACAATGAG.

On this clone: The read comes to an end 3 residues before the CDR3 does, leaving the germline J gene to fill in the end. The V gene is TRBV7-9, the J gene TRBJ2-7, with 12 nucleotides matching TRBD2. The CDR3 has 14 residues. V gave up 1 base and J gave up 6 bases; unmatched junction bases: 1. Germline V lookup: CDR1 SEHNR, CDR2 FQNEAQ (reference sequence). The CDR3 bases that were read are TGTGCCAGCAGCTTAGAGACTAGCGGGAGCGAG. Amino acid sequence: CASSLETSGSE. Given in full, the CDR3 is CASSLETSGSEQYF. Together with reference TRBV7-9 and TRBJ2-7, the CDR3 gives the full variable domain: DTGVSQNPRHKITKRGQNVTFRCDPISEHNRLYWYRQTLGQGPEFLTYFQNEAQLEKSRLLSDRFSAERPKGSFSTLEIQRTEQGDSAMYLCASSLETSGSEQYFGPGTRLTVT.

About this clone: Coverage ceases 3 residues before the CDR3 finishes, and the germline J gene fills in the end. The chain is built from TRBV14 and TRBJ2-3, with TRBD2 identical over 16 bases. Germline V CDR1 and CDR2: SGHDN, FVKESK. V shed 1 base and J 6 bases; nucleotides not matched to a gene: 7. The CDR3 is 18 residues long. This chain's CDR3 is CASSQVGTSGRAYDTQYF. CDR3 DNA (partial): TGTGCCAGCAGCCAAGTCGGGACTAGCGGGAGGGCCTACGATACG. The complete variable domain, with remaining parts taken from reference TRBV14 and TRBJ2-3, reads EAGVTQFPSHSVIEKGQTVTLRCDPISGHDNLYWYRRVMGKEIKFLLHFVKESKQDESGMPNNRFLAERTGGTYSTLKVQPAELEDSGVYFCASSQVGTSGRAYDTQYFGPGTRLTVL.

Turning to this clone: Coverage ceases 3 residues before the CDR3 finishes, and the germline J gene fills in the end. The chain employs TRBV20-1 and TRBJ2-1; 12 bases line up with TRBD2. V lost 5 bases to trimming and J lost 0 bases; unmatched junction nucleotides: 14. CDR3 length: 19 amino acids. Germline V gene sequence: CDR1 DFQATT, CDR2 SNEGSKA (reference sequence). The CDR3 protein is CSALDPKGLAGPSYNEQFF. The sequenced CDR3 bases are TGCAGTGCTTTGGATCCTAAAGGACTAGCGGGACCCTCCTACAATGAG.

Note on this clone: The read stops 3 residues short of the end of the CDR3; the missing end is completed from the germline J gene. This chain links TRBV7-2 with TRBJ2-7; 10 bases align to TRBD2. The CDR3 runs 15 residues. Germline V gives CDR1 SGHTA, CDR2 FQGNSA. V lost 5 bases and J lost 2; bases outside the gene matches: 6. The DNA read from the CDR3 is TGTGCCAGCAGCCCTCATAGCGGGAGGCCCTACGAG. Its translation is CASSPHSGRPYE. The whole CDR3 sequence is CASSPHSGRPYEQYF.

Details on this clone: The read terminates 3 residues ahead of where the CDR3 ends, so the germline J gene completes it. The genes are TRBV6-2 or TRBV6-3 and TRBJ2-7; possibly TRBD1 for D (6 bases). The length of the CDR3 is 16 residues. Trimming pared 7 bases from V and 3 bases from J, leaving 22 bases between. The germline V gene has CDR1 MNHEY and CDR2 SVGEGT. CDR3 protein: CASTRDLDSPVYEQYF. CDR3 bases read: TGTGCCAGCACAAGAGACTTGGACAGCCCGGTCTACGAG.

Concerning this clone: The DNA ends 3 residues before the CDR3 does, and the rest of the CDR3 is filled in from the germline J gene. The chain has TRBV27 and TRBJ2-7; 12 bases agree with TRBD1. There are 15 residues in the CDR3. J lost 2 bases, V lost 3 bases, and 2 bases had no gene match. CDR1 MNHEY and CDR2 SMNVEV come from the germline V gene (reference sequence). Partial CDR3 DNA: TGTGCCAGCAGTTTGGGACAGGGGGCAACCTACGAG. It is translated as CASSLGQGATYE. The entire CDR3 protein is CASSLGQGATYEQYF.

A word on this clone: Read coverage stops 3 residues before the CDR3 terminus; the germline J gene supplies the remainder. This rearrangement joins TRBV11-2 to TRBJ2-7; 7 positions agree with TRBD2. There are 15 residues in the CDR3. Per the germline V gene, CDR1 is SGHAT and CDR2 is FQNNGV. V trimming: 5 bases; J trimming: 6 bases; junction bases outside the gene matches: 13. The sequenced part of the CDR3 DNA is TGTGCCAGCAGCGTCCGGGACTATCACGCAGGCGAG. Translated, it gives CASSVRDYHAGE. The whole CDR3 protein is CASSVRDYHAGEQYF.

With respect to this clone: Sequencing ends 3 residues short of the CDR3 end; the germline J gene provides the rest. This chain connects TRBV28 to TRBJ2-7; the D gene is possibly TRBD1 (6 bases). CDR3 length equals 15 residues. CDR1 is MDHEN, CDR2 SYDVKM, per germline. V lost 5 bases, J lost 1 base, and 15 bases lay in between. CDR3 amino acids: CASSPRGIWSYEQYF. Incomplete CDR3 DNA: TGTGCCAGCAGTCCCAGGGGTATCTGGTCCTACGAG.

In the case of this clone: The sequenced fragment ends 3 residues before the CDR3 boundary, so the rest is inferred from the germline J gene. Other DNA sequences in this sample translate to the same CDR3. V gene TRBV18 combines with J gene TRBJ2-3; 8 bases map to TRBD2. Trimming took 6 bases from V and 1 from J; bases not matched to a gene: 15. CDR1 and CDR2 from the germline V gene are KGHSH and LQKENI. This CDR3 region has 18 residues. The covered CDR3 bases are TGTGCCAGCTCCCCTCAGCGGGAGTATCTGGGGGGCACAGATACG. It codes for CASSPQREYLGGTDT. From start to end, the CDR3 is CASSPQREYLGGTDTQYF.

Worth noting for this clone: Coverage ceases 3 residues before the CDR3 finishes, and the germline J gene fills in the end. This chain connects TRBV27 to TRBJ2-7; 9 bases agree with TRBD2. The V gene's germline CDR1 is MNHEY and CDR2 SMNVEV (reference sequence). The CDR3 loop spans 16 amino acids. V dropped 4 bases and J dropped 5; count of bases not matched to a gene: 12. CDR3 amino acids: CASSYRGRAVSNEQYF. Partial CDR3 DNA: TGTGCCAGCAGTTACCGCGGGAGGGCCGTTTCTAACGAG.

Details on this clone: Read sequence stops 3 residues before the CDR3 end, and the germline J gene provides the missing end. The chain uses TRBV30 and TRBJ2-7; 7 bases match TRBD1. V lost 5 bases to trimming and J lost 1 base; unmatched junction nucleotides: 2. The CDR3 is 12 amino acids. Germline assignment: CDR1 GTSNPN and CDR2 SVGIG (reference sequence). Incomplete CDR3 DNA: TGTGCCTGGGGGGGACAGTCCTACGAG. Residues: CAWGGQSYE. The complete CDR3 protein is CAWGGQSYEQYF.

About this clone itself: The read halts 3 residues ahead of the CDR3 end, with the missing end drawn from the germline J gene. The chain carries TRBV4-2 and TRBJ2-4; 7 bases are a match to TRBD2. J lost 8 bases, V lost 0 bases, and 7 bases had no gene match. From germline, CDR1 is LGHNA and CDR2 YNFKEQ. This CDR3 has 15 residues. CDR3 sequence: CASSQDGLVVDIQYF. The sequenced part of the CDR3 DNA is TGTGCCAGCAGCCAAGACGGACTAGTGGTTGACATT.

Turning to this clone: The read gets to within 3 residues of the CDR3 end, and the germline J gene fills in the rest. This chain links TRBV18 with TRBJ2-3; D might be TRBD1 or TRBD2, each matching 5 bases. The V and J ends lost 8 bases and 0 bases respectively, with 15 bases between them. Germline V gene lookup returns CDR1 KGHSH and CDR2 LQKENI. The CDR3 covers 15 residues. Here the CDR3 reads CASHNRGASTDTQYF. CDR3 DNA (partial): TGTGCCAGCCACAACCGAGGGGCCAGCACAGATACG.

In terms of frequency, this clone is large. The CDR3 end is not reached by the read, which stops 3 residues before it; the germline J gene fills it in. The genes are TRBV12-3 or TRBV12-4 and TRBJ2-7, with TRBD1 matching over 8 bases. Trimming took 6 bases from V and 0 from J; bases not matched to a gene: 7. The CDR3 is 15 amino acids. CDR3 DNA (partial): TGTGCCAGCAGCCCAGACAGGGGATTCTCCTACGAG. It is translated as CASSPDRGFSYE. The whole CDR3 region reads CASSPDRGFSYEQYF.

Points on this clone: Coverage ceases 3 residues before the CDR3 finishes, and the germline J gene fills in the end. The rearrangement uses TRBV2 and TRBJ1-2, with D maybe TRBD1 (6 bases). Germline V CDR1 and CDR2: SNHLY, FYNNEI. There are 14 residues in the CDR3. This CDR3 reads CASISGQPLNDYTF. CDR3 bases read: TGTGCCAGCATTTCTGGACAGCCTCTGAATGAC. Together with reference TRBV2 and TRBJ1-2, the CDR3 gives the full variable domain: EPEVTQTPSHQVTQMGQEVILRCVPISNHLYFYWYRQILGQKVEFLVSFYNNEISEKSEIFDDQFSVERPDGSNFTLKIRSTKLEDSAMYFCASISGQPLNDYTFGSGTRLTVV.

As concerns this clone: The sequence runs out 3 residues before the end of the CDR3; the remainder is reconstructed from the germline J gene. The chain is built from TRBV7-8 and TRBJ2-7, with a possible D match to TRBD1 (5 bases). CDR1 SGHVS and CDR2 FQNEAQ come from the germline V gene. The length of the CDR3 is 15 residues. V was cut by 1 base and J by 3 bases, with 13 bases left in between. The chain's CDR3 is CASSLEAGPNYEQYF. The DNA read from the CDR3 is TGTGCCAGCAGCTTAGAGGCAGGGCCTAACTACGAG.

On this clone: The read falls 3 residues short of the CDR3 end, and the missing part is taken from the germline J gene. The chain is built from TRBV3-1 (or the pseudogene TRBV3-2) and TRBJ1-1; 9 nucleotides match TRBD1. Germline V gives CDR1 LGHDT, CDR2 YNNKEL (reference sequence). This CDR3 has 14 residues. Trimming at V came to 2 bases and at J to 6 bases, leaving 4 bases not matched to a gene. The CDR3 sequence is CASSQRGTGPEAFF. Incomplete CDR3 DNA: TGTGCCAGCAGCCAAAGGGGGACAGGGCCTGAA.